These T cell receptor beta chains were read from a single sample in a study of control samples from healthy donors and cancer patients. Using immunoSEQ multiplex PCR, the repertoire was profiled, and TCRdb retains in-frame clones only, with some absent. This sample yields 130,000 or so clones, of which around 94% are seen a single time; about 12% belongs to the top ten. The sample was blood. Receptors were obtained from a man aged 35 to 55 in good health. CDR3s leave out the opening cysteine and the closing phenylalanine or tryptophan. Not all rows give a size; the values are once, few, many and, for expanded clones, a class.

- | TRBV19 | ASSRQGQLSNQPQH
once | TRBV12-3/TRBV12-4 | ASSLQGNYGYT
- | TRBV12-3/TRBV12-4 | ASSPHRGHGYT
- | TRBV30 | AWSEVDRDNSPLH
- | TRBV6-2/TRBV6-3 | ASSYSGREVDEQF
- | TRBV5-6 | ASSFGQGAGNTIY
- | TRBV4-2 | ASSQAHRANSNQPQH
- | TRBV24-1 | ATSDSRLKGNQPQH
- | TRBV6-2/TRBV6-3 | ASSGQGPLGELF
once | TRBV5-6 | ASSLGAWGEAF
- | TRBV19 | ASTLGLAQTGELF
- | TRBV18 | ASSPGGLAWGLNEQF
- | TRBV5-1 | ASSKGRHTEAF
- | TRBV6-2/TRBV6-3 | ASSLDRRGGYT
- | TRBV15 | ATSREGVSEQY
- | TRBV5-1 | ASSLGHLTDTQY
- | TRBV7-9 | ASSLGRAGGSPLH
- | TRBV11-2 | ASSWTSGYEQY
- | TRBV3-1/TRBV3-2 | ASSRWTGGDREKLF
- | TRBV7-8 | ASSQGGGVGNTEAF
- | TRBV4-1 | ASSRGQASSYEQY
- | TRBV11-2 | ASSLVSGPRGNTIY
- | TRBV10-3 | AISESQNSPLH
- | TRBV14 | ASSQDLRVMNTEAF
- | TRBV15 | ATSRHGGTGLSYEQY
- | TRBV1 | TSSQEEGTLKGEQF
- | TRBV9 | ASSVEPGDQPQH
- | TRBV10-1 | ASSACLVGETQY
- | TRBV6-6 | ASSRSRTGYQETQY
- | TRBV27 | ASSLNGRGTDTQY
- | TRBV11-2 | ASSLDFGSGQETQY
- | TRBV9 | ASSVGSGVAYEQY
few | TRBV7-2 | ASSWRATDTQY
- | TRBV5-6 | ASSLPTGVGNTIY
- | TRBV30 | AWSPGAGKAYEQY
- | TRBV12-3/TRBV12-4 | ASSLSVYEQY
- | TRBV9 | ASTSDQGETQY
- | TRBV28 | ASSSHRRHSNQPQH
- | TRBV11-2 | ASSFSSGGSSYEQY
- | TRBV4-1 | ASSQDTGPGHPSSYNEQF
- | TRBV3-1/TRBV3-2 | ASSLRTGIAYNEQF
- | TRBV11-2 | ASSLDQSPSTDTQY
- | TRBV15 | ATSNHYEQY
- | TRBV24-1 | ATSLGGTGNQPQH
once | TRBV29-1 | SVTFRGAGNTIY
once | TRBV9 | ASQQGPSTEAF
- | TRBV16 | ASSVDRLRSNTEAF
- | TRBV6-5 | ASSLGQGNYGYT
- | TRBV5-4 | ASSLVVGRGSNQPQH
once | TRBV10-3 | AISESILRTALSGNTIY
- | TRBV28 | ASSFLKGGQGYT
- | TRBV18 | ASSPVATGGETQY
- | TRBV7-8 | ASSAYNEQF
- | TRBV12-3/TRBV12-4 | ASSLQANTQY